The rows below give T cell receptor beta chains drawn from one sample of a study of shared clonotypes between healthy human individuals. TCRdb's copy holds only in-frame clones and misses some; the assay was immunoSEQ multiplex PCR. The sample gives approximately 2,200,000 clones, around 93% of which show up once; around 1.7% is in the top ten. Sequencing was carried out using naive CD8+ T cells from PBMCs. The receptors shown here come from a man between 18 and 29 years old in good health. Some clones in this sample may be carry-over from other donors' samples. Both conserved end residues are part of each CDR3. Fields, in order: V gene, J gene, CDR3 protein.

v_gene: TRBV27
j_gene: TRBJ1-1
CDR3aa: CASSFQSYRVDTEAFF

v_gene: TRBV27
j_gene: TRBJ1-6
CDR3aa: CASRPPGPNSPLHF

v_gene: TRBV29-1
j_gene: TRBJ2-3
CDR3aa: CSVGLSDRSYTDTQYF

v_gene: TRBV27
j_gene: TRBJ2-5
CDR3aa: CASSLRGPVETQYF

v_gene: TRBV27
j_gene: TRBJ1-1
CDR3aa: CASSLGGMYTEAFF

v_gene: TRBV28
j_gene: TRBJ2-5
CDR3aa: CASSPKEAMGETQYF

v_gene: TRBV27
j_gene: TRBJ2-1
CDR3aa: CASSPGGYNEQFF

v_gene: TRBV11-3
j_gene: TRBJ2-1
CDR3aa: CASSLLSGSGNEQFF

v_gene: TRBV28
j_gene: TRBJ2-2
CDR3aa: CASRRPVNTGELFF

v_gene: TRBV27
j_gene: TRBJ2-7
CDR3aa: CASSARVSYEQYF

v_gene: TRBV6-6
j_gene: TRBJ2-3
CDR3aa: CASSYEGGETDTQYF

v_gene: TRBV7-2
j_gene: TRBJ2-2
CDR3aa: CASSFDSSGELFF

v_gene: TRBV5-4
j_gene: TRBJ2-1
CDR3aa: CASSEIAGVWNEQFF

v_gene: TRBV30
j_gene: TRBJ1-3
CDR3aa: CAWRPGNTIYF

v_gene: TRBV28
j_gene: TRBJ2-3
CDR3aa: CASSPPGAVADTQYF

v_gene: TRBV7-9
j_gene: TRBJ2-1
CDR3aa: CASRTIAGRGHNEQFF

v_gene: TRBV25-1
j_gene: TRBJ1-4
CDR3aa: CASMDSTTNEKLFF

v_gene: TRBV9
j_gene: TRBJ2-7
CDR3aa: CASSVEGPYEQYF

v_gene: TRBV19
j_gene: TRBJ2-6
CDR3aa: CAISSGANVLTF

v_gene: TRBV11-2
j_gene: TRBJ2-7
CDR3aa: CASSSLGTGAYEQYF

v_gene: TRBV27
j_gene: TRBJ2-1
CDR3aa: CASSSGTRSYNEQFF

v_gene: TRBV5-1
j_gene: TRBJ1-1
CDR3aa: CASSLVQDRAEAFF

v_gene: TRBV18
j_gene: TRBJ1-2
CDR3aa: CASSPGFIYGYTF

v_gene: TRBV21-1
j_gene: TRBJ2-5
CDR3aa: CASSKADRGIKRETQYF

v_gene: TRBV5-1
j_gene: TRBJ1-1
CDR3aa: CASSLYQGGTEAFF